Below, 30 T cell receptor beta chains from the same sample are listed, as sequenced in a study of human T cells and chemical hapten exposure. TCRdb called the RACE reads again in MiXCR, with one record for every CDR3 protein. The sample yields some 360,000 distinct CDR3 sequences, 4% to 6% seen once. Time point specified: pre-sensitization, week 0. Treatment indicated: therapeutic diphenylcyclopropenone sensitization with weekly scalp DPC. The specimen comprised whole blood, sampled in connection with sensitization to the hapten diphenylcyclopropenone (DPC). Receptors were obtained from a woman aged 50 to 60 with alopecia areata. Some clones in this sample may be carry-over from other donors' samples.

This clonotype was counted a few times. The rearrangement joins TRBV4-3 to TRBJ2-1; possibly TRBD2 for D (5 bases). This CDR3 is built from 15 residues. Trimming took 0 bases from V and 1 from J, leaving 7 bases between them. CDR1 LGHNA and CDR2 YSLEER come from the germline V gene. The CDR3 region has the DNA TGCGCCAGCAGCCAAGAGAGCGGATCCTACAATGAGCAGTTCTTC. Encoded protein: CASSQESGSYNEQFF.

This clonotype has only a few counts. V usage is TRBV12-3 or TRBV12-4 and J usage is TRBJ1-2; D ambiguous. The CDR3 is made up of 13 amino acids. Deletions cut 7 bases from V and 4 bases from J, with 13 bases between. The CDR3, as DNA: TGTGCCAGCACCGAAACGGGAACCTATGGCTACACCTTC. It translates to CASTETGTYGYTF.

This clonotype was seen more than once but under ten times. The rearrangement uses TRBV11-1 and TRBJ1-1, with D unresolved. The CDR3 is 14 residues long. Germline assignment: CDR1 SGHAT and CDR2 FQDESV (reference sequence). V lost 4 bases and J 0 bases, leaving 9 bases between the germline ends. In DNA form, the CDR3 reads TGTGCCAGCAGCTCAGAGGTTCTGAACACTGAAGCTTTCTTT. This encodes CASSSEVLNTEAFF.

This clonotype has at least ten counts. This chain joins TRBV7-8 and TRBJ1-6; possibly TRBD1 for D (6 bases). Trimming stripped 4 bases from V and 12 bases from J, with 28 bases between. The germline V gene encodes CDR1 SGHVS and CDR2 FQNEAQ. The CDR3 is made up of 18 amino acids. The CDR3 region has the DNA TGTGCCAGCAGCTCCTTAAAGCTCGGGACACGGTACAACCTACCCCTCCACTTT. Amino acids: CASSSLKLGTRYNLPLHF. Full variable domain (remainder filled in from reference TRBV7-8 and TRBJ1-6): GAGVSQSPRYKVAKRGQDVALRCDPISGHVSLFWYQQALGQGPEFLTYFQNEAQLDKSGLPSDRFFAERPEGSVSTLKIQRTQQEDSAVYLCASSSLKLGTRYNLPLHFGNGTRLTVT.

This clonotype has a count of ten or more. The chain has TRBV7-9 and TRBJ2-5; maybe TRBD2 (6 bases). V lost 2 bases, J lost 2 bases, and 12 bases lay in between. The CDR3 is made up of 15 amino acids. The V gene's germline CDR1 is SEHNR and CDR2 FQNEAQ (reference sequence). CDR3 sequence: CASSLLAISQETQYF. The CDR3 DNA sequence: TGTGCCAGCAGCTTACTAGCGATCTCGCAAGAGACCCAGTACTTC. Full variable domain (outside the CDR3, taken from reference TRBV7-9 and TRBJ2-5): DTGVSQNPRHKITKRGQNVTFRCDPISEHNRLYWYRQTLGQGPEFLTYFQNEAQLEKSRLLSDRFSAERPKGSFSTLEIQRTEQGDSAMYLCASSLLAISQETQYFGPGTRLLVL.

The chain joins TRBV5-5 to TRBJ1-1, with D unclear. Per germline, CDR1 SGHKS and CDR2 YYEKEE (reference sequence). V was cut by 0 bases and J by 11 bases, with 14 bases left in between. The CDR3 is 13 amino acids. The CDR3 nucleotides are TGTGCCAGCAGCTTGGGCTCACCGGTTATTGCTTTCTTT. This translates into CASSLGSPVIAFF.

The rearrangement links TRBV9 to TRBJ1-5; D perhaps matches TRBD1 (5 bases). The germline V gene has CDR1 SGDLS and CDR2 YYNGEE. The V end lost 3 bases, the J end lost 8 bases, and 18 bases lay between the germline ends. CDR3 length: 15 amino acids. The chain's CDR3 is CASSARLDSAEPQHF. In DNA, the CDR3 is TGTGCCAGCAGCGCCAGACTTGACAGTGCGGAGCCCCAGCATTTT.

This clonotype has just a few counts. This chain links TRBV13 with TRBJ1-6; D uncertain. V shed 0 bases and J shed 0 bases, with 6 bases lying between them. The V gene's germline CDR1 is PRHDT and CDR2 FYEKMQ (reference sequence). The CDR3 is 16 amino acids. The CDR3 bases are TGTGCCAGCAGCTTAGGGGGGAACTCCTATAATTCACCCCTCCACTTT. Translating it yields CASSLGGNSYNSPLHF.

This clonotype has at least ten counts. The chain links TRBV7-8 to TRBJ2-3, with D unresolved. From germline, CDR1 is SGHVS and CDR2 FQNEAQ. This CDR3 contains 11 residues. V lost 5 bases to trimming and J lost 9 bases, with 9 bases between them. The CDR3 is CASSTPATQYF. DNA for the CDR3: TGTGCCAGCAGCACGCCGGCAACGCAGTATTTT. The variable domain in full, with the rest retrieved from reference TRBV7-8 and TRBJ2-3, is GAGVSQSPRYKVAKRGQDVALRCDPISGHVSLFWYQQALGQGPEFLTYFQNEAQLDKSGLPSDRFFAERPEGSVSTLKIQRTQQEDSAVYLCASSTPATQYFGPGTRLTVL.

This clonotype was seen at least ten times. The chain couples TRBV7-9 to TRBJ1-6; a possible D gene is TRBD1 (5 bases). The germline V and J ends were trimmed by 5 bases and 9 bases, with 17 bases remaining between them. This CDR3 has 15 amino acids. Per germline, CDR1 SEHNR and CDR2 FQNEAQ (reference sequence). The CDR3 region has the DNA TGTGCCAGCAGCCGCTTGACAGAATCTTCTTCACCCCTCCACTTT. Its protein product is CASSRLTESSSPLHF. The entire variable domain, with the rest obtained from reference TRBV7-9 and TRBJ1-6, is as follows: DTGVSQNPRHKITKRGQNVTFRCDPISEHNRLYWYRQTLGQGPEFLTYFQNEAQLEKSRLLSDRFSAERPKGSFSTLEIQRTEQGDSAMYLCASSRLTESSSPLHFGNGTRLTVT.

At least ten counts were recorded for this clonotype. The CDR3: CASSREIAGDPTGELFF. The DNA of the CDR3 is TGTGCCAGCAGCCGAGAGATAGCGGGAGACCCCACCGGGGAGCTGTTTTTT. This chain joins TRBV3-1 and TRBJ2-2, with 9 positions matching TRBD2. The V gene end was trimmed by 4 bases and the J gene end by 4 bases; junction bases not matched to a gene: 10. Germline CDR1 reads LGHDT; CDR2 reads YNNKEL (reference sequence). The CDR3 has 17 amino acids. Complete variable domain (other parts from reference TRBV3-1 and TRBJ2-2): DTAVSQTPKYLVTQMGNDKSIKCEQNLGHDTMYWYKQDSKKFLKIMFSYNNKELIINETVPNRFSPKSPDKAHLNLHINSLELGDSAVYFCASSREIAGDPTGELFFGEGSRLTVL.

On this clonotype: A read error may explain this, as a much larger clone is one base away. The chain carries TRBV6-5 and TRBJ2-1; weak D call: TRBD1 (6 bases). Germline CDR1 MNHEY, CDR2 SVGAGI. The CDR3 totals 15 residues. Trimming left V 6 bases short and J 6 bases short, with 18 bases between. CDR3 protein: CASRKGTRGSNEQFF. The CDR3 DNA is TGTGCCAGCAGGAAAGGGACAAGGGGATCCAATGAGCAGTTCTTC.

In nucleotides, the CDR3 is TGCAGCGTTTCTACACAAGTAGATACGCAGTATTTT. It encodes CSVSTQVDTQYF. V usage is TRBV29-1 and J usage is TRBJ2-3; no firm D call. Germline CDR1 reads SQVTM; CDR2 reads ANQGSEA. This CDR3 is 12 amino acids long. Trimming took off 5 bases at V and 5 bases at J, with 11 bases between the two ends.

This clonotype appeared a few times. V and J are TRBV12-3 or TRBV12-4 and TRBJ2-2; D possibly uses TRBD1 or TRBD2 (5 bases each). The germline V and J ends were trimmed by 8 bases and 7 bases, with 14 bases remaining between them. CDR3 length: 13 amino acids. In nucleotides, the CDR3 is TGTGCCAGCCGAGGGGCCGGCATCGGGGAGCTGTTTTTT. Protein: CASRGAGIGELFF.

This clonotype was detected a few times. This chain links TRBV29-1 with TRBJ2-1; TRBD1 aligns across 8 bases. Germline V CDR1 and CDR2: SQVTM, ANQGSEA. This CDR3 has 12 amino acids. V trimming: 6 bases; J trimming: 12 bases; junction bases outside the gene matches: 10. The CDR3, as DNA: TGCAGCGTGACCGGGACAGGCTACAGGCAGTTCTTC. Its protein product is CSVTGTGYRQFF.

With regard to this clonotype: Just one base apart from a much larger clone, this may be a read error. The V call is TRBV29-1, the J call TRBJ1-1, with unresolved D. The germline gives CDR1 SQVTM, CDR2 ANQGSEA. V was trimmed by 7 bases and J by 1 base, leaving 4 bases between them. The CDR3 has 10 amino acids. CDR3 protein: CSARNTEAFF. The CDR3 nucleotides read TGCAGCGCCCGGAACACTGAAGCTTTCTTT.

This clonotype has just a few counts. The rearrangement uses TRBV12-3 or TRBV12-4 and TRBJ2-1, with D perhaps assigned TRBD1 or TRBD2 (6 bases each). This CDR3 has 15 amino acids. Trimming shortened V by 5 bases and J by 8 bases, and 19 bases separated the two germline ends. The CDR3 here is CASSDPGSRGHEQFF. In nucleotides, the CDR3 is TGTGCCAGCAGTGATCCGGGTTCTCGGGGGCATGAGCAGTTCTTC.

This clonotype has only a few counts. The chain joins TRBV20-1 to TRBJ2-1; 8 nucleotides match TRBD1. Germline values: CDR1 DFQATT, CDR2 SNEGSKA (reference sequence). This CDR3 has 14 amino acids. Trimming removed 0 bases from V and 4 bases from J; junction bases left unmatched: 2. The CDR3 sequence: CSARDRGRYNEQFF. The CDR3 DNA follows: TGCAGTGCTAGAGACAGGGGGCGGTACAATGAGCAGTTCTTC.

This chain connects TRBV7-2 to TRBJ2-5, with a possible D match to TRBD2 (6 bases). With 7 bases removed from V and 9 bases from J, the gap between germline ends came to 24 bases. The CDR3 covers 15 residues. Germline CDR1 and CDR2: SGHTA and FQGNSA. DNA of the CDR3: TGTGCCAGCAAGGAGGTCGCGGGACTGACGTGGGCCCAGTACTTC. Protein product: CASKEVAGLTWAQYF.

This clonotype has only a few counts. The chain joins TRBV20-1 to TRBJ2-3, with 10 bases aligning to TRBD2. The CDR3 spans 17 residues. J lost 1 base, V lost 0 bases, and 7 bases had no gene match. Germline V gene data show CDR1 as DFQATT and CDR2 as SNEGSKA (reference sequence). The CDR3 nucleotides read TGCAGTGCTAGAGACCCTAGCGGGAGTTCGCGCACAGATACGCAGTATTTT. It encodes CSARDPSGSSRTDTQYF.

This clonotype was counted a few times. The rearrangement uses TRBV7-2 and TRBJ1-6, with a possible D match to TRBD1 (5 bases). The CDR3 has 14 residues. Germline lookup yields CDR1 SGHTA and CDR2 FQGNSA. Trimming cost V 1 base and J 14 bases, with 15 bases left between them. DNA for the CDR3: TGTGCCAGCAGCTTAGAGGGGCTAATTGGCACCCTCCACTTT. This codes for CASSLEGLIGTLHF.

A few counts support this clonotype. This CDR3 reads CASSPLRNTDTQYF. In DNA, the CDR3 is TGTGCCAGCAGCCCCCTCAGAAACACAGATACGCAGTATTTT. The chain joins TRBV12-3 or TRBV12-4 to TRBJ2-3; the D is unclear. The CDR3 contains 14 residues. Trimming took off 6 bases at V and 2 bases at J, with 12 bases between the two ends.

At least ten counts were recorded for this clonotype. V gene TRBV27 combines with J gene TRBJ2-7; a possible D gene is TRBD1 (6 bases). The CDR3 contains 16 residues. The germline V gene encodes CDR1 MNHEY and CDR2 SMNVEV (reference sequence). Trimming shortened V by 5 bases and J by 2 bases, and 19 bases separated the two germline ends. The CDR3 region has the DNA TGTGCCAGCAGTCCCTATTCCGGGACATGGCCCTACGAGCAGTACTTC. Encoded protein: CASSPYSGTWPYEQYF.

In this sample, this clonotype turned up a few times. The CDR3 region has the DNA TGTGCCAGCTCACCACCCGGACTAGGGGTAAACATTCAGTACTTC. Translation: CASSPPGLGVNIQYF. The chain couples TRBV18 to TRBJ2-4; 7 bases are a match to TRBD2. The CDR3 spans 15 residues. V lost 0 bases to trimming and J lost 6 bases; unmatched junction nucleotides: 5. Per germline, CDR1 KGHSH and CDR2 LQKENI.

The rearrangement joins TRBV7-8 to TRBJ1-4, with a weak D call TRBD1 (5 bases). The CDR3 length is 12 residues. Germline assignment: CDR1 SGHVS and CDR2 FQNEAQ. V gave up 1 base and J gave up 13 bases, with 10 bases separating them. This chain's CDR3 is CASSLDQGGLFF. CDR3 DNA sequence: TGTGCCAGCAGCTTAGACCAGGGAGGACTGTTTTTT.

There are many counts of this clonotype. This sequence joins TRBV7-8 and TRBJ1-5; the match to TRBD1 covers 9 bases. Germline CDR1 and CDR2: SGHVS and FQNEAQ. The CDR3 covers 12 residues. J was trimmed by 6 bases and V by 11 bases; bases with no gene match: 5. CDR3 DNA sequence: TGTGCCGTTGGGACAGGGTCTCAGCCCCAGCATTTT. It is translated as CAVGTGSQPQHF. Full variable domain (remainder filled in from reference TRBV7-8 and TRBJ1-5): GAGVSQSPRYKVAKRGQDVALRCDPISGHVSLFWYQQALGQGPEFLTYFQNEAQLDKSGLPSDRFFAERPEGSVSTLKIQRTQQEDSAVYLCAVGTGSQPQHFGDGTRLSIL.

The rearrangement links TRBV28 to TRBJ2-7; 7 bases match TRBD1. J gave up 4 bases and V 5 bases, and 14 bases lay outside the gene matches. Germline CDR1 MDHEN, CDR2 SYDVKM. This CDR3 contains 16 residues. The CDR3 sequence is CASSPDKTGTEYEQYF. CDR3 nucleotides: TGTGCCAGCAGTCCTGATAAAACCGGGACAGAATACGAGCAGTACTTC.

This clonotype was seen ten or more times. This chain connects TRBV28 to TRBJ2-5; possible D gene TRBD2, 5 bases. The CDR3 contains 13 residues. Germline V gene lookup returns CDR1 MDHEN and CDR2 SYDVKM. V lost 7 bases and J 2 bases, leaving 11 bases between the germline ends. DNA for the CDR3: TGTGCCAGCAACGAGGGCGGACAAGAGACCCAGTACTTC. Protein sequence: CASNEGGQETQYF.

This clonotype was detected only a few times. The chain links TRBV21-1 to TRBJ1-5. TRBV21-1 is a known pseudogene. The CDR3 has 17 amino acids. CDR3 in amino acids: CASSSLATFGSNQPQHF. CDR3 sequence (DNA): TGTGCCAGCAGCTCCCTTGCGACTTTTGGGAGCAATCAGCCCCAGCATTTT.

The sample holds many counts of this clonotype. The V call is TRBV9, the J call TRBJ2-3; tentative D call: TRBD1 (5 bases). Trimming cost V 0 bases and J 3 bases, with 14 bases left between them. The germline gives CDR1 SGDLS, CDR2 YYNGEE. This CDR3 has 16 amino acids. The CDR3 sequence: CASSVVKGLGTDTQYF. CDR3 DNA sequence: TGTGCCAGCAGCGTAGTAAAGGGGCTGGGAACAGATACGCAGTATTTT.